Sequencing of this T cell receptor (beta chain) was carried out in a study of post-analysis software for immune sequencing data. Concerning this clonotype: Its antigen is undetermined.

Overall study findings and caveats: The five TRBV segments detected at higher frequency in patients than in controls included TRBV5-6, TRBV5-1 and TRBV20-1.

Unique-molecular-identifier-tagged TCR beta cDNA libraries were used. TCRdb re-called the PCR reads through MiXCR, storing one row per CDR3 protein. The table includes 150,000 to 200,000 distinct CDR3 sequences, 30% detected once. Per the germline V gene, CDR1 is MNHEY and CDR2 is SVGAGI. V was pared by 5 bases and J by 1 base, with 6 bases of the junction left unmatched. The CDR3 has 15 residues. This chain joins TRBV6-5 and TRBJ1-1, with 8 bases fitting TRBD1. Sequenced input: blood. The TCR originated in a girl between 10 and 17 years old with multiple sclerosis. CDR3 residues: CASSVQGAWNTEAFF. In nucleotides, the CDR3 is TGTGCCAGCAGTGTCCAGGGGGCCTGGAACACTGAAGCTTTCTTT.